A selection of T cell receptor beta chains follows, all from one sample in a study of beta chain features in type 1 diabetes. Sequencing used immunoSEQ multiplex PCR; TCRdb keeps in-frame clones, though not all of them. The repertoire holds some 150,000 clones, with more than 9% as singletons. The sequenced sample was naive CD4+ T cells from blood. The source is a man aged 18 to 30 in good health. Both conserved end residues are trimmed from each CDR3. D genes are given only for firm matches.

TRBJ2-1 TRBV30 TRBD2 AWSPGGLLGEQF
TRBJ1-2 TRBV7-2 TRBD1 ASSDRGAPYGYT
TRBJ1-4 TRBV5-4 TRBD1 ASSLYRGSEKLF
TRBJ2-4 TRBV7-2 NA ASSLEERGSTKNIQY
TRBJ2-1 TRBV21-1 NA ASSPGTGGFYEQF
TRBJ2-1 TRBV9 TRBD1 ASSVSPGQGYNEQF
TRBJ1-2 TRBV6-6 NA ASSYSLTAPYT
TRBJ1-6 TRBV6-1 NA ASSEGRATGTNSPLH
TRBJ1-5 TRBV30 NA AWSYRDAPQH
TRBJ2-1 TRBV9 TRBD2 ASSVGAGGSPNEQF
TRBJ2-3 TRBV6-5 TRBD1 ASRTGQGSTDTQY
TRBJ2-3 TRBV10-3 TRBD2 AISAGLATDTQY
TRBJ2-7 TRBV6-1 TRBD2 ASWGLGDEQY
TRBJ1-4 TRBV11-2 TRBD1 ASSLVTGGSEKLF